The entry that follows covers one TCR beta chain sequence. Its antigen is currently unknown. The CDR3 length is 17 residues. Germline values: CDR1 SNHLY, CDR2 FYNNEI. The V segment lost 4 bases and the J segment 2 bases; nucleotides outside the gene matches: 11. Quantitative molecular-barcoded 5'-RACE generated the TCR beta libraries. TCRdb recomputed calls from the 5' RACE reads with MiXCR, one row per CDR3 protein. The sample shows 300,000 to 350,000 distinct CDR3 sequences, less than 25% of them seen only once. This entry is derived from a study of CD8 T cells in ankylosing spondylitis. Study-level findings and limits: There was a TCR beta motif, made of 7 to 9 highly homologous variants, that appeared characteristic of ankylosing spondylitis blood. There was reportedly significant enrichment of clones that were disease-linked in matched ankylosing spondylitis synovial fluid.

The receptor's source is a female donor with ankylosing spondylitis or in good health (not recorded which). Sequenced input: blood, either unsorted or a sorted T cell fraction (not recorded which). The J gene is TRBJ2-7, the V gene TRBV2, with 10 positions matching TRBD2. The CDR3 nucleotides read TGTGCCAGCAGTGGCCCCCCTAGCGGGAGACCCCCCTACGAGCAGTACTTC. Protein sequence: CASSGPPSGRPPYEQYF.